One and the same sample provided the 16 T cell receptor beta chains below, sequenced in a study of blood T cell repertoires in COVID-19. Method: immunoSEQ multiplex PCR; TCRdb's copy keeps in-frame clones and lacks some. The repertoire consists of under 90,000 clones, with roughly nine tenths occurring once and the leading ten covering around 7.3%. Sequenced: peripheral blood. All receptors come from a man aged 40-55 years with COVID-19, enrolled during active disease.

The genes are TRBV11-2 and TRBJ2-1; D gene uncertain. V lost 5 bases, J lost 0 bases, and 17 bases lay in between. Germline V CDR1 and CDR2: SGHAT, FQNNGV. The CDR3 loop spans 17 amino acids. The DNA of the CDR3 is TGTGCCAGCAGCCCACCCTCGACATCACTCTCCTACAATGAGCAGTTCTTC. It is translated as CASSPPSTSLSYNEQFF. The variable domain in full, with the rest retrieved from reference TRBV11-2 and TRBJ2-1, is EAGVAQSPRYKIIEKRQSVAFWCNPISGHATLYWYQQILGQGPKLLIQFQNNGVVDDSQLPKDRFSAERLKGVDSTLKIQPAKLEDSAVYLCASSPPSTSLSYNEQFFGPGTRLTVL.

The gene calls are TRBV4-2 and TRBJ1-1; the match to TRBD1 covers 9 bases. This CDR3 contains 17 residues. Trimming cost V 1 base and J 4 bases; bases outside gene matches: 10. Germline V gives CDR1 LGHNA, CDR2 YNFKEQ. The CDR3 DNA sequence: TGTGCCAGCAGCCAAGTCACTAAACAGGGGGCGGGCACTGAAGCTTTCTTT. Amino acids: CASSQVTKQGAGTEAFF.

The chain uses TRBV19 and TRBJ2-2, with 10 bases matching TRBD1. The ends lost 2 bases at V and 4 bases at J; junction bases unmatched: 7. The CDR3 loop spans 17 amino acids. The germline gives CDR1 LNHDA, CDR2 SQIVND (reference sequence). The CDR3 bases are TGTGCCAGTAGTATAATCTCAGGGACAGGGGCCACCGGGGAGCTGTTTTTT. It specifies CASSIISGTGATGELFF.

This chain's CDR3 is CASGTGGGGGELFF. CDR3 DNA sequence: TGTGCCAGTGGGACAGGGGGCGGTGGCGGGGAGCTGTTTTTT. The chain carries TRBV3-1 (or the pseudogene TRBV3-2) and TRBJ2-2; 12 bases align to TRBD1. Germline trimming cut 9 bases from V and 7 bases from J; bases unmatched to any gene: 6. Per the germline V gene, CDR1 is LGHDT and CDR2 is YNNKEL (reference sequence). The CDR3 is 14 amino acids.

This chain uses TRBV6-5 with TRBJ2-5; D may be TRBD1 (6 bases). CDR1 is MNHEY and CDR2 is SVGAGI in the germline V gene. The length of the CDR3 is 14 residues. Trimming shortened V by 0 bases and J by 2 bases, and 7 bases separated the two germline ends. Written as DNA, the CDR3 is TGTGCCAGCAGTTACTCGAGGGGGCAAGAGACCCAGTACTTC. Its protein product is CASSYSRGQETQYF.

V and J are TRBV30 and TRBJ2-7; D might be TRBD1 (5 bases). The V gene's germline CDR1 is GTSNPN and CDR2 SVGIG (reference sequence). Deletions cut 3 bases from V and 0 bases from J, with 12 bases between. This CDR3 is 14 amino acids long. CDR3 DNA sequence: TGTGCCTGGAGAACGAAGACAGTCTCCTACGAGCAGTACTTC. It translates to CAWRTKTVSYEQYF.

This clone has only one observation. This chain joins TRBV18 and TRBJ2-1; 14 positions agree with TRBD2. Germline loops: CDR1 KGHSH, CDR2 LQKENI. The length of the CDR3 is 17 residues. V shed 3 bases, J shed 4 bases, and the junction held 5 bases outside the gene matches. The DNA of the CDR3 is TGTGCCAGCTCACCGGGACTAGCGGGGGATGGGTACAATGAGCAGTTCTTC. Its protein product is CASSPGLAGDGYNEQFF. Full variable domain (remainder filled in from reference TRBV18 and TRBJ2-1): NAGVMQNPRHLVRRRGQEARLRCSPMKGHSHVYWYRQLPEEGLKFMVYLQKENIIDESGMPKERFSAEFPKEGPSILRIQQVVRGDSAAYFCASSPGLAGDGYNEQFFGPGTRLTVL.

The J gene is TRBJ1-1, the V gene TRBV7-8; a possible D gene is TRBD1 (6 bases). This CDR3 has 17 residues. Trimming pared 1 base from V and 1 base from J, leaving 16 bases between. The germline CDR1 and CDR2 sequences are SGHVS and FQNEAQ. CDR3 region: CASSLGRWGRRNTEAFF. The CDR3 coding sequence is TGTGCCAGCAGCTTAGGGAGATGGGGGCGCAGGAACACTGAAGCTTTCTTT. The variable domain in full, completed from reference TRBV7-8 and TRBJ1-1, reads GAGVSQSPRYKVAKRGQDVALRCDPISGHVSLFWYQQALGQGPEFLTYFQNEAQLDKSGLPSDRFFAERPEGSVSTLKIQRTQQEDSAVYLCASSLGRWGRRNTEAFFGQGTRLTVV.

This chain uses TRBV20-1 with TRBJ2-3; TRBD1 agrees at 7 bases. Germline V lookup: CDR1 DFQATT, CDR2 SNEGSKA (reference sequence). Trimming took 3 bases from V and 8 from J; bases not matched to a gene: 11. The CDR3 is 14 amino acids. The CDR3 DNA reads TGCAGTGCTAGTCCCGGGACAGCGAGCGGTACGCAGTATTTT. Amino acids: CSASPGTASGTQYF.

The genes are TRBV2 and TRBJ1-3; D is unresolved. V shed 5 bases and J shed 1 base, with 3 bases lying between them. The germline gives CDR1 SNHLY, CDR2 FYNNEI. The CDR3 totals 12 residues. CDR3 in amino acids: CASSLSGNTIYF. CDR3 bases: TGTGCCAGCAGTCTATCTGGAAACACCATATATTTT.

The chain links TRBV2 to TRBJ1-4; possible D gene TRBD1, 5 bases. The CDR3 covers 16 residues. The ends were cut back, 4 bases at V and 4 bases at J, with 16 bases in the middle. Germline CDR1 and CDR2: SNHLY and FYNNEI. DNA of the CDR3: TGTGCCAGCAGTGGGGGACGGGGGGAGGATAATGAAAAACTGTTTTTT. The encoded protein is CASSGGRGEDNEKLFF.

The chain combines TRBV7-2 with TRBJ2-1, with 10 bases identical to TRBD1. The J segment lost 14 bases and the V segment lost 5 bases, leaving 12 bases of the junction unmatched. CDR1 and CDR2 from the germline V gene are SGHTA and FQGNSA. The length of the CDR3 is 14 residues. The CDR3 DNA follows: TGTGCCAGCAGCCTAGACGGGACAGGGGAAGGAAAGTTCTTC. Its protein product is CASSLDGTGEGKFF.

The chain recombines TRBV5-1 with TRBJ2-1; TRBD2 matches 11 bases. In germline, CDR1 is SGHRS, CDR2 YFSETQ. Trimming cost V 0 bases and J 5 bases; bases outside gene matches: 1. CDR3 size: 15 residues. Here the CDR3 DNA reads TGCGCCAGCAGCTTGGTAGCGGGGGGGCACAATGAGCAGTTCTTC. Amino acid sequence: CASSLVAGGHNEQFF.

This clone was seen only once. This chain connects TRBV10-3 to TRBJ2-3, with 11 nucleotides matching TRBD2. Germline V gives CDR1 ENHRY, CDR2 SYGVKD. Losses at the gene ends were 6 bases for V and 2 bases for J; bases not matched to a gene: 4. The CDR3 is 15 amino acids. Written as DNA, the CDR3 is TGTGCCATCAGCCCGGGACTAGCGGACACAGATACGCAGTATTTT. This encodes CAISPGLADTDTQYF.

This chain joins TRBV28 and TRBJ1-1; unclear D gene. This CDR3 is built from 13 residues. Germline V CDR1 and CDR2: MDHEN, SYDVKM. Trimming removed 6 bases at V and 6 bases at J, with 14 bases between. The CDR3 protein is CASRHGLDPEAFF. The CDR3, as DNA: TGTGCCAGCAGGCACGGACTTGACCCTGAAGCTTTCTTT.

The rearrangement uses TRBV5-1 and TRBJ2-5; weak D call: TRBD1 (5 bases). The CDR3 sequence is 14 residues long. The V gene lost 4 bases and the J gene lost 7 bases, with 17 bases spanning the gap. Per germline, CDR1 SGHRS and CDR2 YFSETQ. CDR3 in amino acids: CASSTQAGMGTQYF. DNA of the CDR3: TGCGCCAGCAGCACCCAGGCAGGGATGGGGACCCAGTACTTC.